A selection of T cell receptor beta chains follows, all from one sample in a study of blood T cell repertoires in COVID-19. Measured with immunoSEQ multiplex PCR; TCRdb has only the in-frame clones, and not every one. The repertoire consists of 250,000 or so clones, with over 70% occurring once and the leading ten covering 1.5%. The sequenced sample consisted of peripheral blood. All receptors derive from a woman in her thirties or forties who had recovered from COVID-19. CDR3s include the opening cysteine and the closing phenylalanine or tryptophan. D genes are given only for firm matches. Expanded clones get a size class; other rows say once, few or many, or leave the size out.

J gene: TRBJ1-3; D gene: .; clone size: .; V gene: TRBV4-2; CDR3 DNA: TGTGCCAGCAGCCAAGAAAACTTCTCTGGAAACACCATATATTTT; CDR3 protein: CASSQENFSGNTIYF
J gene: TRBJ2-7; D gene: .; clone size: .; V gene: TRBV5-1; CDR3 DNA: TGCGCCAGCAGCCCGACCACAGGGTTCTCCTACGAGCAGTACTTC; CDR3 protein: CASSPTTGFSYEQYF
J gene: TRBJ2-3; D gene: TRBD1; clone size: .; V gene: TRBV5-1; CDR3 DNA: TGCGCCAGCAGCTTGGGAGGGGGCGGCACAGATACGCAGTATTTT; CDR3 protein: CASSLGGGGTDTQYF
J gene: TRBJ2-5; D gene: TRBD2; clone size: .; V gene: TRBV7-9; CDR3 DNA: TGTGCCAGCAGCCGACTAGCGGGGGGCGGGGAGACCCAGTACTTC; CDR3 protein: CASSRLAGGGETQYF
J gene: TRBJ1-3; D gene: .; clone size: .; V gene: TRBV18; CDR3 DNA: TGTGCCAGCTCACTCAACAGGGAAACAGCTGGAAACACCATATATTTT; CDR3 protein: CASSLNRETAGNTIYF
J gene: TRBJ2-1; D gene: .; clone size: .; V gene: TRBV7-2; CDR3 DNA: TGTGCCAGCAGCCAATCGCCCACGGGATACAATGAGCAGTTCTTC; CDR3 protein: CASSQSPTGYNEQFF
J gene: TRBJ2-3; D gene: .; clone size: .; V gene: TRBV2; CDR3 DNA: TGTGCCAGCAGTGAAGTACCAGGGACAGATACGCAGTATTTT; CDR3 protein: CASSEVPGTDTQYF
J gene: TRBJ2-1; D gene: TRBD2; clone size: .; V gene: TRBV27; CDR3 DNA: TGTGCCAGCAGTTTATCGAGAATAGGTGGCGGGGGGAGAGATGAGCAGTTCTTC; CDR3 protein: CASSLSRIGGGGRDEQFF
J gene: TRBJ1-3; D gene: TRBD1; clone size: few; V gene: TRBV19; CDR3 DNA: TGTGCCAGTACCTATGGACAGGGGGACTCTGGAAACACCATATATTTT; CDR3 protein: CASTYGQGDSGNTIYF
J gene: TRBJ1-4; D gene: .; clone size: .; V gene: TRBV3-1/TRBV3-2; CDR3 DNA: TGTGCCAGCAGCCAAGGATATGGGGAGTGGGATGAAAAACTGTTTTTT; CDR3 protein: CASSQGYGEWDEKLFF
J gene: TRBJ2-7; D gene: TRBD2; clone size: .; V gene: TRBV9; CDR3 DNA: TGTGCCAGCAGCGTAGGAAGCGGGGGGTTCGACGAGCAGTACTTC; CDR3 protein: CASSVGSGGFDEQYF
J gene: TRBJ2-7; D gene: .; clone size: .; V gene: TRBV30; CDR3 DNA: TGTGCCTGGAGCCGACCGGGGACTTACTACGAGCAGTACTTC; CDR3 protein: CAWSRPGTYYEQYF
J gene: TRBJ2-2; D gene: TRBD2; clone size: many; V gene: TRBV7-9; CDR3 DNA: TGTGCCAGCAGCTTACGGCGGGGGGACACCGGGGAGCTGTTTTTT; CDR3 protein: CASSLRRGDTGELFF
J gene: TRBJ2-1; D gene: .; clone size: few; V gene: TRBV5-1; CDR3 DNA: TGCGCCAGCAGCTTGGACAGGGACAATGAGCAGTTCTTC; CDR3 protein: CASSLDRDNEQFF
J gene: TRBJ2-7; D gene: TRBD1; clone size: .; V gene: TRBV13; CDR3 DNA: TGTGCCAGCAGCCGGACCCGGGACAGGGCCTCCTACGAGCAGTACTTC; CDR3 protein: CASSRTRDRASYEQYF
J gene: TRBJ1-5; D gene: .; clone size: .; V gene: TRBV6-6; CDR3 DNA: TGTGCCAGCAGTTACGGGCCGGAGCATTTT; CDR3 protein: CASSYGPEHF
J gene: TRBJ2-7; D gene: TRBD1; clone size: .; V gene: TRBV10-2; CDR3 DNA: TGCGCCAGCAGTGTGGACAGGGGGTGGAGCGAGCAGTACTTC; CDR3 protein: CASSVDRGWSEQYF
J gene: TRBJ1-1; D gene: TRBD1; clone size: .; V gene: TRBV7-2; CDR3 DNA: TGTGCCAGCAGCTCAGAGTCGACAGGGTGGGGGGACACTGAAGCTTTCTTT; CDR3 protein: CASSSESTGWGDTEAFF
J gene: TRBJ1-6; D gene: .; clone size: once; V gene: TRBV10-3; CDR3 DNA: TGTGCCATCAGTGGTGGAGTTTCACCCCTCCACTTT; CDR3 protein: CAISGGVSPLHF
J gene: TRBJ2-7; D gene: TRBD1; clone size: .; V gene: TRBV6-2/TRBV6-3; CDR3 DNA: TGTGCCAGCAGCCGGACAGGGGAAGGCTACGAGCAGTACTTC; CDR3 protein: CASSRTGEGYEQYF
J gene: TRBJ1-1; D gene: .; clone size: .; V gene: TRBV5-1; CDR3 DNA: TGCGCCAGCAGCTTGGGTCCGGGAAACACTGAAGCTTTCTTT; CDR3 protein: CASSLGPGNTEAFF
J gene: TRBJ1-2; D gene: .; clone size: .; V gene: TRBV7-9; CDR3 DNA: TGTGCCAGCAGCCGCAACACCGCCCTCCTCTATGGCTACACCTTC; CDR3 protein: CASSRNTALLYGYTF
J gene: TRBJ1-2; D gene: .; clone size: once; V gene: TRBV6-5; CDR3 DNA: TGTGCCAGCAGTTCCGGGTCTTATGGCTACACCTTC; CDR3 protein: CASSSGSYGYTF
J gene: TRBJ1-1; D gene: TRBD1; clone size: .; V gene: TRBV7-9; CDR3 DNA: TGTGCCAGCAGCCCGGAGACAGGGGGCTGGACTGAAGCTTTCTTT; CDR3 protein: CASSPETGGWTEAFF
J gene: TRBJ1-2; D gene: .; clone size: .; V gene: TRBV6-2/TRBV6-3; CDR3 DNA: TGTGCCAGCAGTCACTACGGGAAGGGCCATGGCTACACCTTC; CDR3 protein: CASSHYGKGHGYTF
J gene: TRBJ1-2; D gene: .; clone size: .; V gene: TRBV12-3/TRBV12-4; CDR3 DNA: TGTGCCAGCAGTGGGGGGATCTATGGCTACACCTTC; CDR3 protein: CASSGGIYGYTF
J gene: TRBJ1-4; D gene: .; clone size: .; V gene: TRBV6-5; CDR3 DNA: TGTGCCAGCATTGGGGGGACGGACTATAATGAAAAACTGTTTTTT; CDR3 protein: CASIGGTDYNEKLFF
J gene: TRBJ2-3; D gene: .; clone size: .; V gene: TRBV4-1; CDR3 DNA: TGCGCCAGCAGCCAAGCCCCGATAGGGACAAACACAGATACGCAGTATTTT; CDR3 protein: CASSQAPIGTNTDTQYF
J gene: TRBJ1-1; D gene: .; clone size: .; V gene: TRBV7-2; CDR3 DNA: TGTGCCAGCAGCTTAGTTGTGGGCTCCTCGACGGCTTTCTTT; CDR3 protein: CASSLVVGSSTAFF
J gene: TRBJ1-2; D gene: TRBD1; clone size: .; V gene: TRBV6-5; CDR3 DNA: TGTGCCAGCAGTCGCCGACAGGGGGCCTCCTCCTTC; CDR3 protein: CASSRRQGASSF
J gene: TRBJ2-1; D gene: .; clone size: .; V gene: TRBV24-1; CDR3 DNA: TGTGCCACCAGTCAGGGGTGGAATGAGCAGTTCTTC; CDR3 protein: CATSQGWNEQFF
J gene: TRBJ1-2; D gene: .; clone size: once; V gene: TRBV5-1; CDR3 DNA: TGCGCCAGCAGCCCCGACCTCCTGAGGCGCTATGGCTACACCTTC; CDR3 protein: CASSPDLLRRYGYTF
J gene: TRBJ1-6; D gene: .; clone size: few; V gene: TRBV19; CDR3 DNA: TGTGCCAGTAGTCGTAAGCCAGGGGACGGTTCACCCCTCCACTTT; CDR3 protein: CASSRKPGDGSPLHF
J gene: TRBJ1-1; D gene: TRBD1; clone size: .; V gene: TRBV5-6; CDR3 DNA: TGTGCCAGCAGCCCCGGACCGGCAGGGGGGACTGAAGCTTTCTTT; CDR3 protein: CASSPGPAGGTEAFF
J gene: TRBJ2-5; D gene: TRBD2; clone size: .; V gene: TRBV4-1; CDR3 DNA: TGCGCCAGCAGCCATCCCGCCGAGGTAGCGGGGGGATTCCAAGAGACCCAGTACTTC; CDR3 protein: CASSHPAEVAGGFQETQYF